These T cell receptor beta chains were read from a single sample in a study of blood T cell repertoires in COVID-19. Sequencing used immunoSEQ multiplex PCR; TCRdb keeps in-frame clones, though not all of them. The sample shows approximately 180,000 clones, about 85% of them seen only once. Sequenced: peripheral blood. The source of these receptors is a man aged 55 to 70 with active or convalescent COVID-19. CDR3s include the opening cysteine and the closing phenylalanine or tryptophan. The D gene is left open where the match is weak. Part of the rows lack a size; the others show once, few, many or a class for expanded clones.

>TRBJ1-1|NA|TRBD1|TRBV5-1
TGCGCCAGCAGCCTGGGGGGACAGGTAATTTCCCCTGAAGCTTTCTTT
CASSLGGQVISPEAFF
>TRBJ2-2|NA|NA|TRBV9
TGTGCCAGCAGCGTCGGGGAGAACCCCAACACCGGGGAGCTGTTTTTT
CASSVGENPNTGELFF
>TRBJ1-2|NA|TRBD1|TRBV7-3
TGTGCCAGCAGCTTGGGACAGGGGAGTCTCACCTTC
CASSLGQGSLTF
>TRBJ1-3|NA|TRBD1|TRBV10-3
TGTGCCATCAGTACGAAACAGGGGGGCGTTGGAAACACCATATATTTT
CAISTKQGGVGNTIYF
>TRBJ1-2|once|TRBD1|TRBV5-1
TGCGCCAGCAGCCCTGGTACAGGGGGGTATGGCTACACCTTC
CASSPGTGGYGYTF
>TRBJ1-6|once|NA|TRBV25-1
TGTGCCAGCCAGGGGAGCAGGGCAGGGGTTGCGTATAATTCACCCCTCCACTTT
CASQGSRAGVAYNSPLHF
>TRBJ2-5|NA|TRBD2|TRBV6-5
TGTGCCGGCCTGACTAGCGGCCAAGAGACCCAGTACTTC
CAGLTSGQETQYF
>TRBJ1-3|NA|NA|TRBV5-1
TGCGCCAGCAGCTTGGGGGGCCGTTCTGGAAACACCATATATTTT
CASSLGGRSGNTIYF
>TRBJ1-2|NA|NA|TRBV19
TGTGCCAGTAGGGAACGAGGAGGACAGCGGGGCTACACCTTC
CASRERGGQRGYTF
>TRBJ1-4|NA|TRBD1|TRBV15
TGTGCCACCGAAGACAGGGGGGCTGAAAAACTGTTTTTT
CATEDRGAEKLFF
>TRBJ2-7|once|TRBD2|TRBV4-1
TGCGCCAGCAGCCAACTAGCGGGGGAGAAAGAGTACTTC
CASSQLAGEKEYF
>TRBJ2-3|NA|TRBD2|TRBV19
TGTGCCAGTACCGGGACTAGGAGCACAGATACGCAGTATTTT
CASTGTRSTDTQYF
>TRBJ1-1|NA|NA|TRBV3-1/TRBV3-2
TGTGCCAGCAGCCAAGGGAGAGAAGCTTTCTTT
CASSQGREAFF
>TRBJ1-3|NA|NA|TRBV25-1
TGTGCCAGCAGTGAATCAGGGGCGGGAAACACCATATATTTT
CASSESGAGNTIYF
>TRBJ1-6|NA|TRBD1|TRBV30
TGTGCCTGGAGTGTATTAAGGACAGGGGGCGAGAATTTGTATTCACCCCTCCACTTT
CAWSVLRTGGENLYSPLHF
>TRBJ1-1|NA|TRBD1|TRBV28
TGTGCCAGCAGTTTGGGACAGCAAAACACTGAAGCTTTCTTT
CASSLGQQNTEAFF
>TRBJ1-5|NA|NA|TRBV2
TGTGCCAGCACCCTAAGAGGTCAGCCCCAGCATTTT
CASTLRGQPQHF
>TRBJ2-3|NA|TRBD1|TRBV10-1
TGCGCCAGCAGTGAGTCTAGAACAGGGGGTCGGGATACGCAGTATTTT
CASSESRTGGRDTQYF
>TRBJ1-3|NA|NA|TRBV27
TGTGCCAGCAGTTTATCTGGTAGTAACTCTGGAAACACCATATATTTT
CASSLSGSNSGNTIYF
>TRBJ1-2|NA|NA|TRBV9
TGTGCCAGCACTTTAGACTATGGCTACACCTTC
CASTLDYGYTF
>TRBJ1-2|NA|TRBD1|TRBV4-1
TGCGCCAGCAGCCAAGACAACAGGGGGCGTCAGGGCTACACCTTC
CASSQDNRGRQGYTF
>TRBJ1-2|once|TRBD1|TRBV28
TGTGCCAGCAGGGACAGGGGGTTCTATGGCTACACCTTC
CASRDRGFYGYTF
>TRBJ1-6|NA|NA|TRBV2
TGTGCCAGCAGTGGCAGCTCCTATAATTCACCCCTCCACTTT
CASSGSSYNSPLHF